This T cell receptor (beta chain) originates from a study of identical twins. Study findings and constraints: Invariant populations such as MAIT and iNKT cells could partly muddle zero-insertion analyses.

This clonotype was detected only a few times. Its specificity is not known. A universal primer site was incorporated via template switching, and the cDNA contained unique molecular identifiers. Via MiXCR, TCRdb re-called the 5' RACE reads, giving one row per CDR3 protein. The table includes hundreds of thousands of distinct CDR3 sequences, approximately 8.5% detected once. Germline V CDR1 and CDR2: MNHNS, SASEGT. Trimming pared 3 bases from V and 2 bases from J, leaving 20 bases between. The CDR3 is made up of 17 amino acids. These sequences were also reported in another study, on yellow fever vaccine responses in identical twins. That work states: Twins showed a vaccine T cell response that reportedly seemed partly convergent, partly personalized.

Source material: memory (CD45RO+) T cells sorted from blood. The chain is built from TRBV6-1 and TRBJ2-7; a possible D gene is TRBD1 (6 bases). This receptor was obtained from a woman aged 18-29 years in good health. Written as DNA, the CDR3 is TGTGCCAGCAGTGAGTTGGTAACTTGGACAGCTCCCTACGAGCAGTACTTC. Translating it yields CASSELVTWTAPYEQYF.